A single T cell receptor beta chain is shown here with its context. The antigen is not known. A single record per CDR3 protein comes from TCRdb applying MiXCR to the RT-PCR reads. Among some 150,000 distinct CDR3 sequences, more than 10% were seen once, and the ten largest hold over 25%. These data come from a study of response to subunit inactivated influenza vaccine. Study observations and caveats: Authors suggested few new T cells are recruited by each seasonal influenza vaccination.

CDR3 size: 16 residues. Germline-derived CDR1 and CDR2 are MDHEN and SYDVKM. Between the trimmed V and J ends, which lost 1 base and 3 bases, there was a span of 13 bases. These same data were also listed under a study on T cells expressing NK-cell markers. That publication notes: UMIs accompanied the 5'RACE template switching by which TCR beta cDNA was made. In sorted CD3+CD56+NKG2C+, CD3+CD56+NKG2C- and CD3+CD56-NKG2C+ T cells, TCR beta repertoires were obtained. Restriction of the sorted population to alpha-beta TCR T cells was achieved in several experiments with an anti-gamma-delta TCR antibody. Of the CD8+ T cells in about 6 donors, roughly 1.0-7.5% belonged to dominant NKG2C+ clonotypes.

The chain has TRBV28 and TRBJ2-1; D is possibly TRBD2 (6 bases). This TCR came from a man between 50 and 59 years old who received an inactivated influenza vaccine. Sample: CD8+ T cells sorted from PBMCs, taken approximately 13 days after vaccination. The DNA of the CDR3 is TGTGCCAGCAGTTTATTACCGGGACTTAGCTACAATGAGCAGTTCTTC. Amino acid sequence: CASSLLPGLSYNEQFF.